Detailed here is one T cell receptor beta chain. The CDR3 has 13 amino acids. V was clipped by 2 bases and J by 8 bases, with 12 bases between them. Germline CDR1 reads KGHSH; CDR2 reads LQKENI. Adults between about 18 and 89 years of age took part from under 30 US areas. The recovered donors of Cohort 3 showed two negative PCRs, clearance, or symptom resolution. Original analysis: Reference gene primer amplification yielded estimated nucleated cell counts. Sequencing was performed with immunoSEQ multiplex PCR; in TCRdb, only in-frame clones are kept and a portion is missing. Clonal size and the V and J genes are those of that table, whereas D and trimming came from the DNA. Here the sample spans about 330,000 clones, 87% being singletons. This sample stems from a study of blood T cell repertoires in COVID-19. In the study overall: The analysed material was cDNA or gDNA that came from T cells, B-cell-depleted T cells, or PBMCs.

The chain recombines TRBV18 with TRBJ1-2, with TRBD1 as a possible D gene (6 bases). Sequenced input: PBMCs or T cells enriched from blood (not recorded which). The receptor was isolated from a woman in her thirties who had recovered from COVID-19. CDR3 loop: CASSPTGRSGYTF. The CDR3, as DNA: TGTGCCAGCTCACCAACAGGGCGCTCCGGCTACACCTTC.